Detailed here is one TCR beta chain. Those who served as multiple sclerosis controls were treatment-naive patients with stable or active relapsing-remitting disease. RNA, at roughly 0.45 to 1 ug, was reverse transcribed with random hexamers. Using its own MiXCR run on the immunoSEQ multiplex PCR reads, TCRdb lists one record per CDR3 protein. This repertoire shows about 300,000 distinct CDR3 sequences, 75% to 90% found once; its top ten account for less than 0.2%. CDR1 is MNHEY and CDR2 is SMNVEV in the germline V gene (reference sequence). The V gene lost 2 bases and the J gene lost 8 bases, with 15 bases spanning the gap. The CDR3 is made up of 14 amino acids. This sample is part of a study of CD8 T cells in Susac syndrome.

The sequencing input was CD8+ T cells from PBMCs. The chain carries TRBV27 and TRBJ1-2; a possible D gene is TRBD1 (6 bases). This TCR was recovered from a human donor with multiple sclerosis. CDR3 loop: CASSLTGAYSGYTF. DNA for the CDR3: TGTGCCAGCAGTTTAACGGGGGCGTACTCCGGCTACACCTTC.